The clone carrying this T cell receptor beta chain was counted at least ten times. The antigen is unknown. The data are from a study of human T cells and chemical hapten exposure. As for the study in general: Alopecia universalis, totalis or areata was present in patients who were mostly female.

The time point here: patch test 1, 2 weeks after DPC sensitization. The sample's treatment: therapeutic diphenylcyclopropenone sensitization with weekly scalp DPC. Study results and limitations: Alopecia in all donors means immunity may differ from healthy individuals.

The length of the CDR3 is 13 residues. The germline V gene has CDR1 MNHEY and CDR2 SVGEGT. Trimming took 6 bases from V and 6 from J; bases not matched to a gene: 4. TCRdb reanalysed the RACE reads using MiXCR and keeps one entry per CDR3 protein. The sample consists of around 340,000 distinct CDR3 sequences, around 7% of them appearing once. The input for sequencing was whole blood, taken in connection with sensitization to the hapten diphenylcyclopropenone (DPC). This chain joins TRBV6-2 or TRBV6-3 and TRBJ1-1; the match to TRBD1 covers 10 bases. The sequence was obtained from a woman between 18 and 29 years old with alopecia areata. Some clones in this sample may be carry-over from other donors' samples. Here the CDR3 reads CASRRQGAPEAFF. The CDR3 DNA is TGTGCCAGCAGAAGACAGGGGGCCCCTGAAGCTTTCTTT.